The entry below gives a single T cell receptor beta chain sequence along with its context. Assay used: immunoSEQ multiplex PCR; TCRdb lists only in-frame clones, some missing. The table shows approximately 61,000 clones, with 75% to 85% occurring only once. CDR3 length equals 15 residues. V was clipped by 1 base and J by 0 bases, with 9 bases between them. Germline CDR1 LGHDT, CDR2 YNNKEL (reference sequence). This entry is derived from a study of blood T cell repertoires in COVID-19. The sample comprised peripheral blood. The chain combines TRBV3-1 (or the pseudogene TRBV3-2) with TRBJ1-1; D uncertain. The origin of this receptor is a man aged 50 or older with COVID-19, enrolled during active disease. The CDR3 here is CASSQAPYMNTEAFF. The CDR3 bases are TGTGCCAGCAGCCAAGCGCCATACATGAACACTGAAGCTTTCTTT.